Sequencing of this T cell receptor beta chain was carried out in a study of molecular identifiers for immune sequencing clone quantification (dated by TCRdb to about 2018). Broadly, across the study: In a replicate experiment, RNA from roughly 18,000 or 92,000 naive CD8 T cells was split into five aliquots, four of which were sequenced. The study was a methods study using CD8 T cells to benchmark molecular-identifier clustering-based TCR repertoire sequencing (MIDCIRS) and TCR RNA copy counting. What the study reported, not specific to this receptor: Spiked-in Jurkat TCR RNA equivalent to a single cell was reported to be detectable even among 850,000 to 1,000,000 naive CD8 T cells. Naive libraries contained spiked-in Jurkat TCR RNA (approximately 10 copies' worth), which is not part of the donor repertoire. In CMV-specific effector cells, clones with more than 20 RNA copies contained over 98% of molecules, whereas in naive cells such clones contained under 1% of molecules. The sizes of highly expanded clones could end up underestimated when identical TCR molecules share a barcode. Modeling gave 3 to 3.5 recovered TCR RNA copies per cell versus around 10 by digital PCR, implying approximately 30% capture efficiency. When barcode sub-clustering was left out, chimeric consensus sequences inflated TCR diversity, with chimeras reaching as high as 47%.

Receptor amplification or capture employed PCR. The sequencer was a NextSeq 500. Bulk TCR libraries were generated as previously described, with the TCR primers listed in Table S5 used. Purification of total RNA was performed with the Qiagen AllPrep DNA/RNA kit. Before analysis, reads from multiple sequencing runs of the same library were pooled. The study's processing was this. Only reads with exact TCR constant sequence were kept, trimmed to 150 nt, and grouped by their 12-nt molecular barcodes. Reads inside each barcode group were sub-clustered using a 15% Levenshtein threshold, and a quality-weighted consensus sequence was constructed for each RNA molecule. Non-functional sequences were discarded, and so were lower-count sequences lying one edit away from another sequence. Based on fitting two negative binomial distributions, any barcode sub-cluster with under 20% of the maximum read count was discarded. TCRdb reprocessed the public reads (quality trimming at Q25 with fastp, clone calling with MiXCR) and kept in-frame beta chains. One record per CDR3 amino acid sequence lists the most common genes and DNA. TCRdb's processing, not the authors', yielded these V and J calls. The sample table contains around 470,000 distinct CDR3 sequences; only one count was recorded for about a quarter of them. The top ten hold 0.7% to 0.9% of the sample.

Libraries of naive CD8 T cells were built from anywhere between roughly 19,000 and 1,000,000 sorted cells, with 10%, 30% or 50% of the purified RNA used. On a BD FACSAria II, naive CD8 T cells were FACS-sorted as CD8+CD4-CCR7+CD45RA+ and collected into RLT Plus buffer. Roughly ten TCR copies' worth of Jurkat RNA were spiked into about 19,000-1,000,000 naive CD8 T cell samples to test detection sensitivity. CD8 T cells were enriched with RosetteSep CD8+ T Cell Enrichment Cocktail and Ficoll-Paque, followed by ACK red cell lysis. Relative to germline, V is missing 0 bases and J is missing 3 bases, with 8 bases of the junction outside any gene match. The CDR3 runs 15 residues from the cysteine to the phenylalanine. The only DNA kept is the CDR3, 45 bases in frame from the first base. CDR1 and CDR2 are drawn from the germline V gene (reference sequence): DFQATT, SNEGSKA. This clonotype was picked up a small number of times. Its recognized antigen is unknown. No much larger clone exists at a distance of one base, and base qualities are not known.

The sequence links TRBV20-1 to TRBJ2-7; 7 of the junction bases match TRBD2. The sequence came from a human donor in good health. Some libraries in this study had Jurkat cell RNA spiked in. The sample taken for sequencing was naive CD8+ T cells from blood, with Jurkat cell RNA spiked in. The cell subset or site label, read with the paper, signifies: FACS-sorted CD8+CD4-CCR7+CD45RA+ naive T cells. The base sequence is TGCAGTGCTAGAGATCTGAGCGGGGAGCTCTACGAGCAGTACTTC. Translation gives CSARDLSGELYEQYF.